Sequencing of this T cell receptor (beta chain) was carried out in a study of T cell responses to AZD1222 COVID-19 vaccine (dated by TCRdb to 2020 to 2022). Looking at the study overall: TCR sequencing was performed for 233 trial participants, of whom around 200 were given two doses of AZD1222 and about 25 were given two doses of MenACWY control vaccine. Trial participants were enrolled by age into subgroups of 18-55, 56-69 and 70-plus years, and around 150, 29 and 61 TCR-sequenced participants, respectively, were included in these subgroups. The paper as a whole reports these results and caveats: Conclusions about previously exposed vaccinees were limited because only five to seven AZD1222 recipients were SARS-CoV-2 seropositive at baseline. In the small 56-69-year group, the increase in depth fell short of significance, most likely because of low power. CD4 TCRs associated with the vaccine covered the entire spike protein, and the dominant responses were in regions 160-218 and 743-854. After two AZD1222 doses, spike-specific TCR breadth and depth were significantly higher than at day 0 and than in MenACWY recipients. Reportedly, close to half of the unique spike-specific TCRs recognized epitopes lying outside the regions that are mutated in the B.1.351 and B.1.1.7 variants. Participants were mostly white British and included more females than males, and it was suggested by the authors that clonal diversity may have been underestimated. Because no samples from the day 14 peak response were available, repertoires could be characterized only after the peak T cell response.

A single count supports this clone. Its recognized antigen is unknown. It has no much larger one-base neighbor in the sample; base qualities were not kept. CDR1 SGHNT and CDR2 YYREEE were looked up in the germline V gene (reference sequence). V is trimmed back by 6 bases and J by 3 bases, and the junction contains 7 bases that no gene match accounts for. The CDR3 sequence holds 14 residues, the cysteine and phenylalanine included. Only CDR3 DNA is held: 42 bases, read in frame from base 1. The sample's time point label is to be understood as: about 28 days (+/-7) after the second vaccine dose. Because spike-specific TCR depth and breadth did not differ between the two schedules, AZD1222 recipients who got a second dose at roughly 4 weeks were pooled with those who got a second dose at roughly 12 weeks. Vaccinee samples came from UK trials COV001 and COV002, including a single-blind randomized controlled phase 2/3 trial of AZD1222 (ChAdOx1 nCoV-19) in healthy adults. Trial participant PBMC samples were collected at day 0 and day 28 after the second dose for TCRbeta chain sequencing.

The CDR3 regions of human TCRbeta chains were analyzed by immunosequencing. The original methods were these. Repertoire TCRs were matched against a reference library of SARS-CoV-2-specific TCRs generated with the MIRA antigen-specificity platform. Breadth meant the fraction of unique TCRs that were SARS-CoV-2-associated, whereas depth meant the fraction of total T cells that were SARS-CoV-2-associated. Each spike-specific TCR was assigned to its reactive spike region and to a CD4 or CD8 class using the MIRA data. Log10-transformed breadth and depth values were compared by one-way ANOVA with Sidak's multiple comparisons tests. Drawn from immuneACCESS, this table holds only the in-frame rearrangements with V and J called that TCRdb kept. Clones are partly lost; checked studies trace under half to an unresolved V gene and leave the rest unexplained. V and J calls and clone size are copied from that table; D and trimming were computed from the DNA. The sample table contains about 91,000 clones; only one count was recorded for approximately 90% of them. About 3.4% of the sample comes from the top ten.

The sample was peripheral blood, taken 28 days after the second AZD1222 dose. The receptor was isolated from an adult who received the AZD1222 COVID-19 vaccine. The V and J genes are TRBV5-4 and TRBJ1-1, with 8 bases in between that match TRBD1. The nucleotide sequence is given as TGTGCCAGCAATAAGGACAGGGCGGACACTGAAGCTTTCTTT. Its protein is CASNKDRADTEAFF.